This entry lists 21 T cell receptor beta chains sequenced from one sample in a study of blood T cell repertoires in COVID-19. Sequenced by immunoSEQ multiplex PCR; TCRdb stores in-frame clones only, minus some. Of around 220,000 clones listed, around 90% are singletons. Source material: peripheral blood. The receptor source for this set is a man younger than 35 with active or convalescent COVID-19.

This chain joins TRBV5-1 and TRBJ1-2; D gene unclear. Per the germline V gene, CDR1 is SGHRS and CDR2 is YFSETQ. This CDR3 region has 17 residues. The ends were cut back, 1 base at V and 3 bases at J, with 19 bases in the middle. DNA for the CDR3: TGCGCCAGCAGCTTGCAGGCGGGCCGTACATTTTACTATGGCTACACCTTC. Translated: CASSLQAGRTFYYGYTF.

This clone was counted only a few times. The chain recombines TRBV4-2 with TRBJ2-7; TRBD1 aligns across 8 bases. Germline-derived CDR1 and CDR2 are LGHNA and YNFKEQ. Trimming took 3 bases from V and 3 from J; bases not matched to a gene: 7. CDR3 length: 15 amino acids. The CDR3 nucleotides are TGTGCCAGCAGCCATGGGTTGGGGACAGGCTACGAGCAGTACTTC. It yields the protein CASSHGLGTGYEQYF.

The chain has TRBV19 and TRBJ1-2; 7 bases agree with TRBD1. CDR1 LNHDA and CDR2 SQIVND come from the germline V gene (reference sequence). With V trimmed by 1 base and J by 8 bases, 7 bases remained unmatched. CDR3 size: 14 residues. The CDR3 DNA sequence: TGTGCCAGTAGTATAGGAGGACAGGATACCGGCTACACCTTC. Protein sequence: CASSIGGQDTGYTF.

The chain uses TRBV7-6 and TRBJ2-3, with D possibly TRBD2 on 5 matching bases. This CDR3 region has 14 residues. Trimming took off 1 base at V and 12 bases at J, with 17 bases between the two ends. Germline values: CDR1 SGHVS, CDR2 FNYEAQ. CDR3 nucleotides: TGTGCCAGCAGCTTAGGAACGACTACTCTAGAACAGTATTTT. Translation gives CASSLGTTTLEQYF.

Notes on this clone: At one end, the junction sequence differs from germline, possibly due to a read error. This sequence joins TRBV7-7 and TRBJ2-5, with TRBD2 as a possible D gene (5 bases). The CDR3 extends over 14 amino acids. Germline V CDR1 and CDR2: SSHAT, FNYEAQ (reference sequence). In DNA form, the CDR3 reads TGTGCTAGCAGCTTCTGGGGAGAGCAAGAGACCCAGTACTTC. Amino acids: CASSFWGEQETQYF.

This clone was detected only a few times. This CDR3 is CASSSRLAGISDTQYF. The CDR3 DNA reads TGTGCCAGCAGTTCACGACTAGCGGGAATATCAGATACGCAGTATTTT. The chain couples TRBV28 to TRBJ2-3; 11 nucleotides match TRBD2. This CDR3 contains 16 residues. After removal of 4 bases from V and 4 bases from J, the junction contained 7 bases not matched to a gene. Per germline, CDR1 MDHEN and CDR2 SYDVKM. The whole variable domain, filled in from reference TRBV28 and TRBJ2-3, reads DVKVTQSSRYLVKRTGEKVFLECVQDMDHENMFWYRQDPGLGLRLIYFSYDVKMKEKGDIPEGYSVSREKKERFSLILESASTNQTSMYLCASSSRLAGISDTQYFGPGTRLTVL.

The V call is TRBV11-3, the J call TRBJ1-1; no definite D call. The CDR3 covers 13 residues. Trimming removed 3 bases from V and 1 base from J, with 6 bases in between. The germline CDR1 and CDR2 sequences are SGHNT and YENEEA. CDR3 DNA: TGTGCCAGCAGCTTTGGGCAGAACACTGAAGCTTTCTTT. Its translation is CASSFGQNTEAFF.

This clone was counted only a few times. CDR3 region: CASSALGTGILRSNQPQHF. For the CDR3, the DNA is TGTGCCAGCAGCGCCCTTGGGACAGGGATATTAAGGAGCAATCAGCCCCAGCATTTT. The genes are TRBV7-8 and TRBJ1-5; the match to TRBD1 covers 9 bases. The germline V gene has CDR1 SGHVS and CDR2 FQNEAQ. V lost 5 bases and J lost 1; bases outside the gene matches: 15. There are 19 residues in the CDR3.

The chain couples TRBV5-4 to TRBJ1-1, with unresolved D. The V gene lost 5 bases and the J gene lost 10 bases, with 15 bases spanning the gap. The CDR3 extends over 12 amino acids. Germline CDR1 is SGHNT and CDR2 is YYREEE (reference sequence). CDR3 region: CASSLDRGSAFF. DNA of the CDR3: TGTGCCAGCAGTCTGGACCGGGGATCAGCTTTCTTT.

The chain employs TRBV4-2 and TRBJ2-7; TRBD1 aligns across 9 bases. The V gene's germline CDR1 is LGHNA and CDR2 YNFKEQ. This CDR3 is built from 16 residues. Trimming cost V 2 bases and J 0 bases; bases outside gene matches: 5. The chain's CDR3 is CASSQSTGGGSYEQYF. The DNA for the CDR3 is TGTGCCAGCAGCCAATCGACAGGGGGGGGCTCCTACGAGCAGTACTTC.

V is TRBV30 and J is TRBJ2-1, with D unresolved. Germline V CDR1 and CDR2: GTSNPN, SVGIG (reference sequence). The CDR3 runs to 12 residues. V shed 3 bases and J shed 9 bases, with 12 bases lying between them. CDR3 DNA: TGTGCCTGGAGAAATGGGCCGTCTGAGCAGTTCTTC. Residues: CAWRNGPSEQFF. Complete variable domain (other parts from reference TRBV30 and TRBJ2-1): SQTIHQWPATLVQPVGSPLSLECTVEGTSNPNLYWYRQAAGRGLQLLFYSVGIGQISSEVPQNLSASRPQDRQFILSSKKLLLSDSGFYLCAWRNGPSEQFFGPGTRLTVL.

The chain is built from TRBV6-1 and TRBJ2-1; tentative D call: TRBD2 (6 bases). The CDR3 covers 14 residues. V dropped 1 base and J dropped 7 bases, with 11 bases sitting between them. CDR1 and CDR2 from the germline V gene are MNHNS and SASEGT. CDR3 region: CASSEGLVGNEQFF. CDR3 DNA sequence: TGTGCCAGCAGTGAAGGACTAGTTGGGAATGAGCAGTTCTTC.

V is TRBV11-1 and J is TRBJ2-3, with 7 bases that match TRBD2. V shed 2 bases, J shed 6 bases, and the junction held 8 bases outside the gene matches. This CDR3 comprises 15 residues. Germline V lookup: CDR1 SGHAT, CDR2 FQDESV (reference sequence). CDR3 sequence: CASSLRVAGVDTQYF. The CDR3 bases are TGTGCCAGCAGCTTACGGGTAGCGGGCGTGGATACGCAGTATTTT.

The rearrangement joins TRBV19 to TRBJ2-3; the match to TRBD1 covers 8 bases. The V segment lost 7 bases and the J segment 2 bases; nucleotides outside the gene matches: 8. This CDR3 has 15 amino acids. Germline CDR1 LNHDA, CDR2 SQIVND (reference sequence). This chain's CDR3 is CASMRNRGFTDTQYF. The CDR3 DNA sequence: TGTGCCAGTATGCGGAACAGGGGGTTCACAGATACGCAGTATTTT.

The chain links TRBV19 to TRBJ1-1; 10 bases map to TRBD1. This CDR3 contains 16 residues. Germline V lookup: CDR1 LNHDA, CDR2 SQIVND (reference sequence). The junction had 12 bases not matched to a gene; V was cut back by 7 bases and J by 4 bases. CDR3 sequence: CASTAFSGQGGTEAFF. CDR3 DNA: TGTGCCAGTACCGCATTCAGCGGACAGGGGGGCACTGAAGCTTTCTTT.

This clone was counted once. The rearrangement uses TRBV15 and TRBJ2-1; 9 bases match TRBD2. Germline values: CDR1 LNHNV, CDR2 YYDKDF (reference sequence). CDR3 size: 16 residues. V was pared by 3 bases and J by 9 bases, with 12 bases of the junction left unmatched. The CDR3 bases are TGTGCCACCAGCAGGGAACGGGCACTAGCGGGTTCTGAGCAGTTCTTC. Encoded protein: CATSRERALAGSEQFF.

The chain uses TRBV6-1 and TRBJ2-3; D is perhaps TRBD1 (6 bases). Trimming pared 2 bases from V and 12 bases from J, leaving 12 bases between. CDR1 and CDR2 (germline): MNHNS, SASEGT. This CDR3 comprises 12 residues. The CDR3 nucleotides read TGTGCCAGCAGTGAAACCCGGGACACCCAGTATTTT. Translated, it gives CASSETRDTQYF.

The chain combines TRBV4-2 with TRBJ2-3, with TRBD2 matching over 11 bases. V dropped 1 base and J dropped 4; count of bases not matched to a gene: 4. The CDR3 covers 16 residues. Germline V CDR1 and CDR2: LGHNA, YNFKEQ. This CDR3 reads CASSQVTSGSADTQYF. The CDR3 bases are TGTGCCAGCAGCCAAGTAACTAGCGGGAGTGCAGATACGCAGTATTTT.

The gene calls are TRBV4-3 and TRBJ1-3, with D possibly TRBD1 on 5 matching bases. V shed 1 base and J shed 1 base, with 11 bases lying between them. The germline V gene has CDR1 LGHNA and CDR2 YSLEER. The CDR3 is 16 amino acids. This chain's CDR3 is CASSQGRGPSGNTIYF. As DNA, the CDR3 is TGCGCCAGCAGCCAAGGGCGGGGCCCTTCTGGAAACACCATATATTTT.

The table lists this clone with a count of one. V and J are TRBV10-2 and TRBJ2-2; TRBD2 matches 8 bases. CDR1 is WSHSY, CDR2 SAAADI, per germline. V trimming: 7 bases; J trimming: 5 bases; junction bases outside the gene matches: 9. CDR3 length: 15 residues. The CDR3 DNA is TGCGCCAGCAAACAAGCGGGAGTAGGTACCGGGGAGCTGTTTTTT. It encodes CASKQAGVGTGELFF.

CDR3 bases: TGTGCCAGCAGTCCCGTGAGGGGGAGGGCCGGACAGTACTTC. Residues: CASSPVRGRAGQYF. This chain joins TRBV11-2 and TRBJ2-7, with a possible D match to TRBD2 (7 bases). Germline V gene data show CDR1 as SGHAT and CDR2 as FQNNGV. Trimming left V 6 bases short and J 10 bases short, with 22 bases between. The CDR3 contains 14 residues.